Each of the 28 T cell receptor beta chains below was sequenced from the same sample in a study of blood T cell repertoires in COVID-19. Only in-frame clones appear in the TCRdb table, and some are missing; sequencing was by immunoSEQ multiplex PCR. The table lists a few hundred thousand clones, around four fifths of them singletons. The source material was peripheral blood. These receptors came from a man between 60 and 75 years old who had recovered from COVID-19.

The J gene is TRBJ2-1, the V gene TRBV19; a weak D match, TRBD1 (7 bases). The CDR3 totals 15 residues. V gave up 10 bases and J gave up 1 base, with 17 bases separating them. CDR1 is LNHDA, CDR2 SQIVND, per germline (reference sequence). The CDR3 DNA reads TGTGCCACCGCTATCGGGGGACAGTCCTACAATGAGCAGTTCTTC. Translated, it gives CATAIGGQSYNEQFF. The full variable domain, with the rest looked up from reference TRBV19 and TRBJ2-1, is DGGITQSPKYLFRKEGQNVTLSCEQNLNHDAMYWYRQDPGQGLRLIYYSQIVNDFQKGDIAEGYSVSREKKESFPLTVTSAQKNPTAFYLCATAIGGQSYNEQFFGPGTRLTVL.

The chain is built from TRBV19 and TRBJ1-1; D possibly corresponds to TRBD1 (5 bases). Germline-derived CDR1 and CDR2 are LNHDA and SQIVND (reference sequence). V was shortened by 8 bases and J by 2 bases, with 12 bases between the two germline ends. The CDR3 length is 13 residues. CDR3 loop: CASRAGLNTEAFF. CDR3 sequence (DNA): TGTGCCAGTCGAGCAGGGCTCAACACTGAAGCTTTCTTT.

On this clone itself: Other DNA sequences of this sample code for an identical CDR3. This chain joins TRBV28 and TRBJ1-5; 7 nucleotides match TRBD1. Germline V gene data show CDR1 as MDHEN and CDR2 as SYDVKM. V lost 2 bases and J lost 6; bases outside the gene matches: 4. The CDR3 length is 14 residues. The CDR3 nucleotides read TGTGCCAGCAGTTTACGACAGGGAGGTCAGCCCCAGCATTTT. This codes for CASSLRQGGQPQHF. Complete variable domain (other parts from reference TRBV28 and TRBJ1-5): DVKVTQSSRYLVKRTGEKVFLECVQDMDHENMFWYRQDPGLGLRLIYFSYDVKMKEKGDIPEGYSVSREKKERFSLILESASTNQTSMYLCASSLRQGGQPQHFGDGTRLSIL.

This chain links TRBV9 with TRBJ2-1; D is possibly TRBD2 (6 bases). The CDR3 is made up of 16 amino acids. The V gene's germline CDR1 is SGDLS and CDR2 YYNGEE. V was shortened by 0 bases and J by 4 bases, with 14 bases between the two germline ends. The DNA of the CDR3 is TGTGCCAGCAGCGTAGGTGTCGAACGGGGGTACAATGAGCAGTTCTTC. As protein: CASSVGVERGYNEQFF.

The rearrangement uses TRBV6-5 and TRBJ1-6, with a tentative D call TRBD1 (6 bases). CDR1 is MNHEY and CDR2 is SVGAGI in the germline V gene. V lost 4 bases to trimming and J lost 3 bases, with 13 bases between them. The CDR3 runs 16 residues. CDR3 coding DNA: TGTGCCAGCAGTTCAACAGGGTCTAACTATAATTCACCCCTCCACTTT. Translating it yields CASSSTGSNYNSPLHF.

V and J are TRBV7-2 and TRBJ1-2; 7 bases line up with TRBD1. The CDR3 is 14 residues long. The ends lost 4 bases at V and 5 bases at J; junction bases unmatched: 7. CDR1 is SGHTA and CDR2 is FQGNSA in the germline V gene. CDR3 in amino acids: CASSSGRGPYGYTF. The CDR3 DNA follows: TGTGCCAGCAGCTCCGGGAGGGGGCCGTATGGCTACACCTTC.

V gene TRBV5-1 combines with J gene TRBJ2-7; TRBD2 matches at 10 bases. The CDR3 sequence is 16 residues long. V lost 0 bases and J lost 0; bases outside the gene matches: 3. CDR1 and CDR2 from the germline V gene are SGHRS and YFSETQ. The CDR3 bases are TGCGCCAGCAGCTTGGCTAGCGGGGGATTCTCCTACGAGCAGTACTTC. It translates to CASSLASGGFSYEQYF.

This chain joins TRBV5-5 and TRBJ1-6; TRBD1 aligns across 10 bases. In germline, CDR1 is SGHKS, CDR2 YYEKEE (reference sequence). With V trimmed by 0 bases and J by 7 bases, 1 base remained unmatched. The CDR3 spans 15 residues. The CDR3 is CASSLEGQGNSPLHF. The CDR3 DNA follows: TGTGCCAGCAGCTTGGAGGGACAGGGGAATTCACCCCTCCACTTT. The variable domain in full, with the rest retrieved from reference TRBV5-5 and TRBJ1-6, is DAGVTQSPTHLIKTRGQQVTLRCSPISGHKSVSWYQQVLGQGPQFIFQYYEKEERGRGNFPDRFSARQFPNYSSELNVNALLLGDSALYLCASSLEGQGNSPLHFGNGTRLTVT.

In nucleotides, the CDR3 is TGTGCCAGCAGCTTAGTTTCGCTAGGAGGGGATGAGCAGTTCTTC. This codes for CASSLVSLGGDEQFF. This chain links TRBV7-2 with TRBJ2-1; tentative D call: TRBD2 (6 bases). This CDR3 spans 15 amino acids. Per germline, CDR1 SGHTA and CDR2 FQGNSA. V lost 1 base to trimming and J lost 8 bases, with 15 bases between them.

J is TRBJ1-1 and V is TRBV11-2; D is perhaps TRBD1 (6 bases). The ends were cut back, 7 bases at V and 7 bases at J, with 16 bases in the middle. The CDR3 spans 13 residues. CDR1 SGHAT and CDR2 FQNNGV come from the germline V gene. CDR3 region: CASTRSLGGEAFF. The CDR3 DNA is TGTGCCAGCACCAGAAGCCTAGGGGGTGAAGCTTTCTTT.

This clone was detected only once. The gene calls are TRBV6-1 and TRBJ1-1, with 8 bases lining up with TRBD1. V was clipped by 3 bases and J by 1 base; unmatched bases: 4. This CDR3 region has 15 residues. Germline CDR1 MNHNS, CDR2 SASEGT. The CDR3 sequence is CASSDSGQANTEAFF. As DNA, the CDR3 is TGTGCCAGCAGTGATTCGGGACAGGCGAACACTGAAGCTTTCTTT.

This clone was observed a single time. The V gene is TRBV19, the J gene TRBJ2-3; possibly TRBD2 for D (5 bases). This CDR3 contains 15 residues. Germline V CDR1 and CDR2: LNHDA, SQIVND (reference sequence). V lost 3 bases and J 6 bases, leaving 16 bases between the germline ends. The CDR3 is CASSIDGGGWDTQYF. The DNA of the CDR3 is TGTGCCAGTAGTATTGATGGCGGAGGTTGGGATACGCAGTATTTT.

The genes are TRBV4-1 and TRBJ2-2; D possibly corresponds to TRBD1 (6 bases). The ends were cut back, 6 bases at V and 1 base at J, with 9 bases in the middle. Germline lookup yields CDR1 MGHRA and CDR2 YSYEKL. The CDR3 consists of 14 residues. The chain's CDR3 is CASSRQENTGELFF. Here the CDR3 DNA reads TGCGCCAGCAGTCGACAGGAGAACACCGGGGAGCTGTTTTTT.

This rearrangement joins TRBV5-1 to TRBJ2-4; 7 bases match TRBD1. Germline lookup yields CDR1 SGHRS and CDR2 YFSETQ. The CDR3 loop spans 15 amino acids. Losses at the gene ends were 2 bases for V and 2 bases for J; bases not matched to a gene: 4. The CDR3 spells CASSLRQGSKNIQYF. The DNA of the CDR3 is TGCGCCAGCAGCTTACGACAGGGCTCCAAAAACATTCAGTACTTC.

Remarks on this clone: The sample carries other DNA sequences with the same CDR3. This chain uses TRBV5-1 with TRBJ1-4; 7 bases fit TRBD1. Germline CDR1 and CDR2: SGHRS and YFSETQ. The CDR3 covers 14 residues. Unmatched junction bases numbered 3, after V lost 4 bases and J lost 3 bases. The CDR3 loop reads CASSLGQPNEKLFF. The CDR3 DNA follows: TGCGCCAGCAGCCTGGGACAGCCTAATGAAAAACTGTTTTTT. Combining the CDR3 with reference TRBV5-1 and TRBJ1-4 gives the whole variable domain KAGVTQTPRYLIKTRGQQVTLSCSPISGHRSVSWYQQTPGQGLQFLFEYFSETQRNKGNFPGRFSGRQFSNSRSEMNVSTLELGDSALYLCASSLGQPNEKLFFGSGTQLSVL.

This chain uses TRBV30 with TRBJ2-7; TRBD1 matches at 8 bases. There are 16 residues in the CDR3. After removal of 2 bases from V and 0 bases from J, the junction contained 9 bases not matched to a gene. CDR1 is GTSNPN, CDR2 SVGIG, per germline (reference sequence). The CDR3 loop reads CAWSKNRGTHSYEQYF. The CDR3 DNA reads TGTGCCTGGAGTAAAAACAGGGGGACCCACTCCTACGAGCAGTACTTC.

The genes are TRBV19 and TRBJ1-6; D is unclear. The germline V and J ends were trimmed by 8 bases and 2 bases, with 13 bases remaining between them. Germline CDR1 and CDR2: LNHDA and SQIVND (reference sequence). CDR3 size: 15 residues. The chain's CDR3 is CASSSVFAYNSPLHF. The CDR3 nucleotides are TGTGCCAGTTCGTCGGTTTTCGCCTATAATTCACCCCTCCACTTT. Full variable domain (missing parts from reference TRBV19 and TRBJ1-6): DGGITQSPKYLFRKEGQNVTLSCEQNLNHDAMYWYRQDPGQGLRLIYYSQIVNDFQKGDIAEGYSVSREKKESFPLTVTSAQKNPTAFYLCASSSVFAYNSPLHFGNGTRLTVT.

The chain carries TRBV2 and TRBJ1-2; D call uncertain. V was cut by 4 bases and J by 7 bases, with 10 bases left in between. There are 12 residues in the CDR3. The germline CDR1 and CDR2 sequences are SNHLY and FYNNEI. CDR3 protein: CASSVAPGGYTF. The CDR3 nucleotides are TGTGCCAGCAGTGTTGCCCCGGGTGGCTACACCTTC.

The rearrangement links TRBV7-2 to TRBJ2-3; TRBD1 matches at 7 bases. The V and J ends lost 2 bases and 1 base, in that order; junction bases with no gene match: 9. This CDR3 has 17 amino acids. Germline CDR1 SGHTA, CDR2 FQGNSA. The CDR3 loop reads CASSLTKTGMGTDTQYF. The CDR3 DNA reads as TGTGCCAGCAGCTTAACCAAGACAGGGATGGGCACAGATACGCAGTATTTT.

The gene calls are TRBV7-8 and TRBJ1-2; 7 positions agree with TRBD1. The CDR3 extends over 17 amino acids. Per germline, CDR1 SGHVS and CDR2 FQNEAQ. The V and J ends lost 5 bases and 8 bases, in that order; junction bases with no gene match: 20. The CDR3 bases are TGTGCCAGCAGCACCTACAGGGGATCTCTCTATGCCTCGGGCTACACCTTC. This codes for CASSTYRGSLYASGYTF.

This clone was observed once. The chain combines TRBV9 with TRBJ2-2; D perhaps matches TRBD2 (5 bases). The length of the CDR3 is 15 residues. V was shortened by 3 bases and J by 5 bases, with 14 bases between the two germline ends. Germline V gives CDR1 SGDLS, CDR2 YYNGEE. The CDR3 DNA follows: TGTGCCAGCAGCGCCGTTCTAGCAGTTACCGGGGAGCTGTTTTTT. Translating gives CASSAVLAVTGELFF. The full variable domain, completed using reference TRBV9 and TRBJ2-2, is DSGVTQTPKHLITATGQRVTLRCSPRSGDLSVYWYQQSLDQGLQFLIQYYNGEERAKGNILERFSAQQFPDLHSELNLSSLELGDSALYFCASSAVLAVTGELFFGEGSRLTVL.

V and J are TRBV20-1 and TRBJ2-1; D is ambiguous. The germline V gene has CDR1 DFQATT and CDR2 SNEGSKA (reference sequence). The CDR3 has 14 amino acids. Trimming left V 3 bases short and J 4 bases short, with 13 bases between. The CDR3 DNA reads TGCAGTGCTAGTCGCGCCCAAATATACAATGAGCAGTTCTTC. Amino acid sequence: CSASRAQIYNEQFF.

This chain connects TRBV24-1 to TRBJ2-1; 9 bases are shared with TRBD1. Germline V lookup: CDR1 KGHDR, CDR2 SFDVKD. CDR3 size: 15 residues. V was pared by 3 bases and J by 5 bases, with 4 bases of the junction left unmatched. CDR3 amino acids: CATSDPGQGNNEQFF. CDR3 DNA: TGTGCCACCAGTGATCCGGGACAGGGTAACAATGAGCAGTTCTTC.

The J gene is TRBJ2-3, the V gene TRBV5-4, with 9 positions matching TRBD2. CDR1 is SGHNT, CDR2 YYREEE, per germline (reference sequence). CDR3 length equals 14 residues. V lost 2 bases to trimming and J lost 3 bases; unmatched junction nucleotides: 1. CDR3 sequence: CASSLAGGTDTQYF. The CDR3 coding sequence is TGTGCCAGCAGCTTAGCGGGAGGAACAGATACGCAGTATTTT.

The genes are TRBV7-9 and TRBJ1-2; no firm D call. The CDR3 is 14 residues long. V gave up 5 bases and J gave up 8 bases, with 18 bases separating them. Looked up from germline, CDR1 is SEHNR and CDR2 is FQNEAQ (reference sequence). The CDR3 region is CASSPRGRRGGYTF. DNA of the CDR3: TGTGCCAGCAGCCCCCGGGGAAGGCGTGGAGGCTACACCTTC.

This clone was counted a few times. The sample holds other DNA sequences that translate to the same CDR3. The chain employs TRBV27 and TRBJ2-7, with 7 bases matching TRBD2. V lost 6 bases to trimming and J lost 5 bases; unmatched junction nucleotides: 7. Germline CDR1 is MNHEY and CDR2 is SMNVEV (reference sequence). The CDR3 runs to 13 residues. CDR3 region: CASSLREGDEQYF. The CDR3 coding sequence is TGTGCCAGCAGCCTGAGGGAGGGCGACGAGCAGTACTTC.

V usage is TRBV5-4 and J usage is TRBJ2-5, with a possible D match to TRBD2 (5 bases). CDR1 is SGHNT and CDR2 is YYREEE in the germline V gene (reference sequence). The CDR3 length is 13 residues. Trimming removed 5 bases at V and 6 bases at J, with 14 bases between. The CDR3 region is CASRRESEKTQYF. CDR3 nucleotides: TGTGCCAGCAGGAGGGAGTCTGAGAAGACCCAGTACTTC. The full variable domain, its missing parts supplied by reference TRBV5-4 and TRBJ2-5, is ETGVTQSPTHLIKTRGQQVTLRCSSQSGHNTVSWYQQALGQGPQFIFQYYREEENGRGNFPPRFSGLQFPNYSSELNVNALELDDSALYLCASRRESEKTQYFGPGTRLLVL.

The table lists this clone with a count of one. This chain joins TRBV3-1 (or the pseudogene TRBV3-2) and TRBJ2-7; 10 bases align to TRBD2. The CDR3 runs 15 residues. The trim removed 1 base at V and 0 bases at J, leaving 0 bases unmatched. Per the germline V gene, CDR1 is LGHDT and CDR2 is YNNKEL (reference sequence). The CDR3 reads CASSQASGSSYEQYF. CDR3 nucleotides: TGTGCCAGCAGCCAAGCTAGCGGGAGCTCCTACGAGCAGTACTTC.